Each of the 16 T cell receptor beta chains below was sequenced from the same sample in a study of T cells in localized non-small cell lung cancer. Sequencing was performed with immunoSEQ multiplex PCR; in TCRdb, only in-frame clones are kept and a portion is missing. The sample lists around 26,000 clones, 81% occurring once. The source material was peripheral blood, sampled before any cancer treatment. These TCRs come from a man aged 35 to 70 with stage III squamous cell lung carcinoma.

V gene TRBV10-3 combines with J gene TRBJ2-6; 8 bases fit TRBD2. The CDR3 totals 16 residues. The germline V gene has CDR1 ENHRY and CDR2 SYGVKD. V shed 10 bases and J 0 bases; nucleotides not matched to a gene: 8. The CDR3 protein is CATGGELFSGANVLTF. The CDR3 region has the DNA TGTGCCACCGGGGGGGAGCTTTTCTCTGGGGCCAACGTCCTGACTTTC.

This clone has a single count. In DNA, the CDR3 is TGTGCCAGCAGCTGGTCCGGGACAGCCTATGGCTACACCTTC. Encoded protein: CASSWSGTAYGYTF. The chain joins TRBV5-5 to TRBJ1-2, with 7 nucleotides matching TRBD1. V lost 3 bases, J lost 4 bases, and 6 bases stayed unmatched. CDR1 and CDR2 (germline): SGHKS, YYEKEE (reference sequence). The CDR3 extends over 14 amino acids. Variable domain in full (rest from reference TRBV5-5 and TRBJ1-2): DAGVTQSPTHLIKTRGQQVTLRCSPISGHKSVSWYQQVLGQGPQFIFQYYEKEERGRGNFPDRFSARQFPNYSSELNVNALLLGDSALYLCASSWSGTAYGYTFGSGTRLTVV.

This chain links TRBV5-8 with TRBJ2-1; 7 positions agree with TRBD1. Germline CDR1 and CDR2: SGHTS and YDEGEE. Losses at the gene ends were 0 bases for V and 16 bases for J; bases not matched to a gene: 16. The CDR3 sequence is 15 residues long. In DNA, the CDR3 is TGTGCCAGCAGCTTGGGGGTCCGACAGGGTCTGGCCCACTTCTTC. It codes for CASSLGVRQGLAHFF.

The CDR3 sequence: CASSLSFEQIQYF. For the CDR3, the DNA is TGTGCCAGCAGCTTGAGTTTCGAGCAGATTCAGTACTTC. The chain employs TRBV7-9 and TRBJ2-4; D call uncertain. There are 13 residues in the CDR3. The germline CDR1 and CDR2 sequences are SEHNR and FQNEAQ (reference sequence). Trimming took off 3 bases at V and 10 bases at J, with 13 bases between the two ends.

A single count supports this clone. The chain carries TRBV6-6 and TRBJ1-1; a weak D match, TRBD1 (6 bases). CDR1 is MNHNY, CDR2 SVGAGI, per germline (reference sequence). The CDR3 length is 15 residues. Trimming removed 8 bases from V and 1 base from J, with 17 bases in between. DNA for the CDR3: TGTGCCAGCCTCAAGGGGGGGCCTGAGAACACTGAAGCTTTCTTT. This sequence encodes CASLKGGPENTEAFF.

This clone was observed a single time. The rearrangement joins TRBV7-3 to TRBJ1-1; D not resolved. The CDR3 has 13 amino acids. Germline values: CDR1 SGHTA, CDR2 FQGTGA. V shed 4 bases and J shed 6 bases, with 12 bases lying between them. CDR3 nucleotide sequence: TGTGCCAGCAGCTCGTTTGCGGGGTCTGAAGCTTTCTTT. Encoded protein: CASSSFAGSEAFF.

This chain's CDR3 is CASSPGRPSNQPQHF. For the CDR3, the DNA is TGTGCCAGCAGTCCCGGACGGCCAAGCAATCAGCCCCAGCATTTT. This chain links TRBV27 with TRBJ1-5; D gene unclear. Germline V gene lookup returns CDR1 MNHEY and CDR2 SMNVEV (reference sequence). The V end lost 5 bases, the J end lost 1 base, and 12 bases lay between the germline ends. This CDR3 has 15 amino acids.

The chain combines TRBV5-1 with TRBJ2-5; a possible D gene is TRBD1 (5 bases). The ends were cut back, 1 base at V and 5 bases at J, with 12 bases in the middle. CDR1 and CDR2 from the germline V gene are SGHRS and YFSETQ. This CDR3 spans 14 amino acids. In nucleotides, the CDR3 is TGCGCCAGCAGCTTGCAGGGTAACGAGGAGACCCAGTACTTC. Protein product: CASSLQGNEETQYF.

The rearrangement joins TRBV28 to TRBJ1-3, with unresolved D. V lost 3 bases to trimming and J lost 4 bases, with 10 bases between them. The germline V gene has CDR1 MDHEN and CDR2 SYDVKM. The length of the CDR3 is 14 residues. The CDR3 DNA reads as TGTGCCAGCAGTTTGTGGACGCGGGGAAACACCATATATTTT. Its translation: CASSLWTRGNTIYF.

A few counts support this clone. The gene calls are TRBV9 and TRBJ2-1, with 9 bases fitting TRBD2. This CDR3 spans 17 amino acids. The ends lost 4 bases at V and 10 bases at J; junction bases unmatched: 18. Germline loops: CDR1 SGDLS, CDR2 YYNGEE. The CDR3 is CASSPQVASGITSEQFF. The CDR3 DNA sequence: TGTGCCAGCAGCCCTCAGGTTGCTAGCGGGATTACCAGCGAGCAGTTCTTC.

This clone was found a few times. This sequence joins TRBV6-4 and TRBJ2-1; 12 bases match TRBD2. J was trimmed by 8 bases and V by 4 bases; bases with no gene match: 6. This CDR3 has 15 amino acids. Per germline, CDR1 MRHNA and CDR2 SNTAGT. The CDR3 sequence is CASSVASGGADEQFF. DNA of the CDR3: TGTGCCAGCAGTGTCGCTAGCGGGGGGGCCGATGAGCAGTTCTTC.

The chain uses TRBV5-4 and TRBJ2-1; perhaps TRBD1 as D (5 bases). Germline loops: CDR1 SGHNT, CDR2 YYREEE (reference sequence). The CDR3 spans 15 residues. Trimming shortened V by 4 bases and J by 4 bases, and 15 bases separated the two germline ends. The DNA for the CDR3 is TGTGCCAGCAGCCGTTCGACAGAGACGTACAATGAGCAGTTCTTC. Translation gives CASSRSTETYNEQFF.

V is TRBV5-4 and J is TRBJ2-3, with 7 bases identical to TRBD1. There are 15 residues in the CDR3. The germline V gene has CDR1 SGHNT and CDR2 YYREEE (reference sequence). Losses at the gene ends were 4 bases for V and 3 bases for J; bases not matched to a gene: 8. The CDR3 here is CASSRTGQITDTQYF. As DNA, the CDR3 is TGTGCCAGCAGCCGGACGGGACAGATAACAGATACGCAGTATTTT. The full variable domain, completed using reference TRBV5-4 and TRBJ2-3, is ETGVTQSPTHLIKTRGQQVTLRCSSQSGHNTVSWYQQALGQGPQFIFQYYREEENGRGNFPPRFSGLQFPNYSSELNVNALELDDSALYLCASSRTGQITDTQYFGPGTRLTVL.

V and J are TRBV9 and TRBJ2-3; 7 nucleotides match TRBD2. CDR3 length: 16 amino acids. The V segment lost 6 bases and the J segment 6 bases; nucleotides outside the gene matches: 16. Germline assignment: CDR1 SGDLS and CDR2 YYNGEE. CDR3 sequence reads: CASTLDLAAVFDTQYF. The DNA for the CDR3 is TGTGCCAGCACTCTAGACCTAGCGGCTGTTTTTGATACGCAGTATTTT.

For this clone: Different DNA sequences within this sample yield the same CDR3. This chain links TRBV2 with TRBJ2-7; possibly TRBD1 for D (5 bases). The CDR3 consists of 15 residues. Between the trimmed V and J ends, which lost 3 bases and 1 base, there was a span of 13 bases. The germline V gene encodes CDR1 SNHLY and CDR2 FYNNEI. CDR3 loop: CASSDRARWSYEQYV. CDR3 coding DNA: TGTGCCAGCAGTGACAGGGCTCGTTGGTCCTACGAGCAGTACGTC.

This rearrangement joins TRBV12-5 to TRBJ1-1, with a possible D match to TRBD1 (5 bases). The V gene's germline CDR1 is LGHNT and CDR2 FRNRAP. V was shortened by 1 base and J by 6 bases, with 12 bases between the two germline ends. CDR3 size: 14 residues. The CDR3, as DNA: TGTGCTAGTGGTTTGGGAGTGGGGGGGTCTGAAGCTTTCTTT. Translation gives CASGLGVGGSEAFF.